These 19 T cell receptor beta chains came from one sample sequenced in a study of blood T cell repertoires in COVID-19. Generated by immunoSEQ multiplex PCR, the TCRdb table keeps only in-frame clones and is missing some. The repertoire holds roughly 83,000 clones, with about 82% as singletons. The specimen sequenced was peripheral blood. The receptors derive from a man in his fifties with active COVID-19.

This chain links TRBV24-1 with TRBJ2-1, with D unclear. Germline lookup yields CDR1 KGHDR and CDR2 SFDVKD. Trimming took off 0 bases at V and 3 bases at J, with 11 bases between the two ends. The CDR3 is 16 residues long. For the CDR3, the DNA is TGTGCCACCAGTGATTTGACCGCACAATACTACAATGAGCAGTTCTTC. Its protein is CATSDLTAQYYNEQFF.

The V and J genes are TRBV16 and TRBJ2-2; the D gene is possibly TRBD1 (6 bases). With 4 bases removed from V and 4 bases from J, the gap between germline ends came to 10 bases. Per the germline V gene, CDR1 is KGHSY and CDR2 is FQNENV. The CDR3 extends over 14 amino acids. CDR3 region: CASSREGGTGELFF. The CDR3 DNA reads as TGTGCCAGCAGCCGAGAAGGGGGCACCGGGGAGCTGTTTTTT.

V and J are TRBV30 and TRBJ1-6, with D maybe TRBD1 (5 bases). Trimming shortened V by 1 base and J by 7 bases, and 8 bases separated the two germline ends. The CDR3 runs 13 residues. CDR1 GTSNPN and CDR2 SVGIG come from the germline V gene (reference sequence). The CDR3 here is CAWSEGPNSPLHF. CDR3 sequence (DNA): TGTGCCTGGAGTGAGGGGCCCAATTCACCCCTCCACTTT. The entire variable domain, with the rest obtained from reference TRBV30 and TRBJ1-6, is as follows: SQTIHQWPATLVQPVGSPLSLECTVEGTSNPNLYWYRQAAGRGLQLLFYSVGIGQISSEVPQNLSASRPQDRQFILSSKKLLLSDSGFYLCAWSEGPNSPLHFGNGTRLTVT.

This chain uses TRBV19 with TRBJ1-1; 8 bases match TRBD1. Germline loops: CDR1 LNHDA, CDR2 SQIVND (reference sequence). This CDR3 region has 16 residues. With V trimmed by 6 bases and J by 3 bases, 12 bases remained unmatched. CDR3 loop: CASRTRTRGRDTEAFF. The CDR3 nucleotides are TGTGCCAGTAGGACCCGGACCAGGGGGCGCGACACTGAAGCTTTCTTT. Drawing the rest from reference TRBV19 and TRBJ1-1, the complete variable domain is DGGITQSPKYLFRKEGQNVTLSCEQNLNHDAMYWYRQDPGQGLRLIYYSQIVNDFQKGDIAEGYSVSREKKESFPLTVTSAQKNPTAFYLCASRTRTRGRDTEAFFGQGTRLTVV.

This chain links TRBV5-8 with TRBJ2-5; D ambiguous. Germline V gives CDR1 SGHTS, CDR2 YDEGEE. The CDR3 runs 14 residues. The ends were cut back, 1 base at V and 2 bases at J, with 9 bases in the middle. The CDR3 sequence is CASSLHSLQETQYF. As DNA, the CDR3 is TGTGCCAGCAGCTTGCATAGCCTGCAAGAGACCCAGTACTTC.

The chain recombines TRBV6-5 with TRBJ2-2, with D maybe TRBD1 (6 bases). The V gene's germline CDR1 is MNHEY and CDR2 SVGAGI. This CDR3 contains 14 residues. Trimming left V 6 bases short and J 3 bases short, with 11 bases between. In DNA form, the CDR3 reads TGTGCCAGCAGGTCAGGGGTGGACACCGGGGAGCTGTTTTTT. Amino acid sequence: CASRSGVDTGELFF.

The CDR3 here is CASCGQALYTQYF. CDR3 bases: TGTGCCAGTTGTGGGCAGGCCCTTTATACGCAGTATTTT. This chain links TRBV19 with TRBJ2-3, with D uncertain. V gave up 8 bases and J gave up 7 bases, with 16 bases separating them. Germline CDR1 is LNHDA and CDR2 is SQIVND (reference sequence). The CDR3 totals 13 residues.

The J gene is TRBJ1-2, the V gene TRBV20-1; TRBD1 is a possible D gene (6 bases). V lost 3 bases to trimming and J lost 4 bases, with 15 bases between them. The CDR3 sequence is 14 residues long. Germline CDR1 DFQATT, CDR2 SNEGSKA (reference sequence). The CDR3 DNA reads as TGCAGTGCTAGTGTGGGGGCGATGGGCTATGGCTACACCTTC. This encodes CSASVGAMGYGYTF.

The CDR3, as DNA: TGTGCCAGTGGGGACAGGAGCTCTGGAAACACCATATATTTT. This codes for CASGDRSSGNTIYF. The chain employs TRBV9 and TRBJ1-3; 8 bases match TRBD1. Germline lookup yields CDR1 SGDLS and CDR2 YYNGEE. The CDR3 has 14 amino acids. Germline trimming cut 8 bases from V and 0 bases from J; bases unmatched to any gene: 4.

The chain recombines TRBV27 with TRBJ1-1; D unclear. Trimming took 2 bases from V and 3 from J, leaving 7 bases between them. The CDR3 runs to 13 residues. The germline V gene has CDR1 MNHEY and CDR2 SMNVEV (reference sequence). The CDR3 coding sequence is TGTGCCAGCAGTTTAACACAACACACTGAAGCTTTCTTT. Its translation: CASSLTQHTEAFF.

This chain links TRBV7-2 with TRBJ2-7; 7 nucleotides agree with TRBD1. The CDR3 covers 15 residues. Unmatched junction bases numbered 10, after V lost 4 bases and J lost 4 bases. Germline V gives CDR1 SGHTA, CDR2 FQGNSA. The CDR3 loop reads CASSWPGQTAYEQYF. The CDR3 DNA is TGTGCCAGCAGCTGGCCGGGACAGACAGCATACGAGCAGTACTTC.

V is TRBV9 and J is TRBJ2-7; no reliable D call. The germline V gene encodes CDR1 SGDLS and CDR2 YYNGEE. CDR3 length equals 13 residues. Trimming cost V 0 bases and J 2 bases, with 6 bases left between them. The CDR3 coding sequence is TGTGCCAGCAGCGTAGTATTCCCCTACGAGCAGTACTTC. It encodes CASSVVFPYEQYF.

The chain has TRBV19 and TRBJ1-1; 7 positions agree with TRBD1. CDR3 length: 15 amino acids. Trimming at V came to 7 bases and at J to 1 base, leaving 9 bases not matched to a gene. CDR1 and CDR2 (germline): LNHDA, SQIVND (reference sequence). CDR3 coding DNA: TGTGCCAGTATGGACAGGTCGAGGGGGAACACTGAAGCTTTCTTT. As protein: CASMDRSRGNTEAFF.

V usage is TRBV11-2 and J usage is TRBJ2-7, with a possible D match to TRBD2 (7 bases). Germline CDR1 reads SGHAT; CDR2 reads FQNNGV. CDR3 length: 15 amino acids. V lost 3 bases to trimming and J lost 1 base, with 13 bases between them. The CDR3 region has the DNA TGTGCCAGCAGCTTTGGGAGGGGGGAATCCTACGAGCAGTACTTC. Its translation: CASSFGRGESYEQYF.

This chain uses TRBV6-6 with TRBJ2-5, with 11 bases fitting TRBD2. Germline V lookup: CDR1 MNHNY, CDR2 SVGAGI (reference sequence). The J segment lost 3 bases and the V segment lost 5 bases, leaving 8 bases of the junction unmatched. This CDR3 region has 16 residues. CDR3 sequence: CASSRSLAGGEETQYF. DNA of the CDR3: TGTGCCAGCAGTCGAAGCCTAGCGGGGGGTGAAGAGACCCAGTACTTC.

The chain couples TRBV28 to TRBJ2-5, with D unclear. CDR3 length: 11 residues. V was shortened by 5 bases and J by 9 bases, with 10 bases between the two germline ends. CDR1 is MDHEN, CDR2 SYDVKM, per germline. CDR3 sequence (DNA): TGTGCCAGCAGTGCGTCCCCGTCCCAGTACTTC. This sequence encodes CASSASPSQYF. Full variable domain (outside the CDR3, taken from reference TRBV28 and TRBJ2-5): DVKVTQSSRYLVKRTGEKVFLECVQDMDHENMFWYRQDPGLGLRLIYFSYDVKMKEKGDIPEGYSVSREKKERFSLILESASTNQTSMYLCASSASPSQYFGPGTRLLVL.

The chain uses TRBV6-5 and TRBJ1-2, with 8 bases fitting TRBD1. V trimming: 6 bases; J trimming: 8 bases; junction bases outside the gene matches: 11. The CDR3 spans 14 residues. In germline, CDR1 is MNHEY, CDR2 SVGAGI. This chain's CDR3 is CASSRTGQVVGYTF. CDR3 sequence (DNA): TGTGCCAGCAGCCGTACGGGACAGGTAGTGGGCTACACCTTC.

As DNA, the CDR3 is TGTGCCAGCAGCTTAGATCATTTACAGGGGCATGAAGCTTTCTTT. Its translation is CASSLDHLQGHEAFF. This chain joins TRBV11-3 and TRBJ1-1; 7 bases are shared with TRBD1. The junction had 8 bases not matched to a gene; V was cut back by 0 bases and J by 7 bases. Germline CDR1 SGHNT, CDR2 YENEEA. The CDR3 is 15 amino acids.

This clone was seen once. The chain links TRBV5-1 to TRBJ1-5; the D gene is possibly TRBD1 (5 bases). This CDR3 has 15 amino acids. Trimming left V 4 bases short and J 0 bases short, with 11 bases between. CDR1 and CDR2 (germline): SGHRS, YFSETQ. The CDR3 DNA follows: TGCGCCAGCAGCCAGACCGACAGTAGCAATCAGCCCCAGCATTTT. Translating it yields CASSQTDSSNQPQHF.